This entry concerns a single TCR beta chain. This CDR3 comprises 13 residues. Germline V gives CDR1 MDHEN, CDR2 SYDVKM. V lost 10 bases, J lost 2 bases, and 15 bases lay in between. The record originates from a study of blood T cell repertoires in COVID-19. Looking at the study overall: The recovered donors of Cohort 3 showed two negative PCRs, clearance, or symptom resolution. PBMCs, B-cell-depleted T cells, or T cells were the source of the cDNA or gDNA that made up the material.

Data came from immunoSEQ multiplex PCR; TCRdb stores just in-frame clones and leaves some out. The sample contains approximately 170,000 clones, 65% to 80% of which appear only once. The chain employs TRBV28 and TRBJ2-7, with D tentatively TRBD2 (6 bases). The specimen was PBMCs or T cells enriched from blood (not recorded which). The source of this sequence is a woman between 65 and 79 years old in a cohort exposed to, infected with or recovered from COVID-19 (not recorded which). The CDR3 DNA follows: TGTGCCACCCAGCCGTGGGGGGCCTACGAGCAGTACTTC. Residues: CATQPWGAYEQYF.